Listed here is a single T cell receptor beta chain. What it binds is not known. The data belong to a study of cytomegalovirus exposure and HLA in healthy donors. Whole-study findings and limits: A link between a missense DCLRE1C variant and TCR beta V- and J-gene trimming emerged from a later analysis. Available immune exposure information was restricted to CMV serostatus only.

The PCR contained 60 Vbeta and 13 Jbeta primers. Data came from immunoSEQ multiplex PCR; TCRdb stores just in-frame clones and leaves some out. The table records over 200,000 clones, 85% to 90% of them present only once. V lost 3 bases to trimming and J lost 4 bases, with 9 bases between them. The V gene's germline CDR1 is SGHAT and CDR2 FQNNGV. This CDR3 is built from 14 residues. The receptor comes from a young woman in good health and CMV-seronegative. Sequenced sample: PBMCs. The gene calls are TRBV11-2 and TRBJ2-2; D unresolved. The CDR3 loop is CASSFRGVTGELFF. The CDR3 DNA reads as TGTGCCAGCAGCTTTAGAGGCGTCACCGGGGAGCTGTTTTTT.